The 16 T cell receptor beta chains below come from one sample, sequenced in a study of blood T cell repertoires in COVID-19. The table came from immunoSEQ multiplex PCR; TCRdb's copy has only in-frame clones and leaves some out. Of 95,000 to 150,000 clones in the sample, over 70% were seen once. The sample comprised peripheral blood. Every receptor here comes from a woman in her seventies with acute or convalescent COVID-19.

This clone was detected once. The V call is TRBV30, the J call TRBJ2-7, with D tentatively TRBD2 (5 bases). Germline V gene data show CDR1 as GTSNPN and CDR2 as SVGIG (reference sequence). V was pared by 3 bases and J by 2 bases, with 14 bases between. This CDR3 region has 14 residues. DNA for the CDR3: TGTGCCTGGAGGAGGACTCCCGATACCTACGAGCAGTACTTC. It specifies CAWRRTPDTYEQYF.

The chain carries TRBV5-1 and TRBJ2-7, with TRBD1 identical over 8 bases. Per germline, CDR1 SGHRS and CDR2 YFSETQ. With 5 bases clipped from V and 0 bases from J, the junction kept 13 bases outside the gene matches. The CDR3 totals 17 residues. CDR3: CASRSRPIQGDSYEQYF. The CDR3 DNA reads TGCGCCAGCAGATCTCGCCCCATACAGGGGGACTCCTACGAGCAGTACTTC.

The chain employs TRBV27 and TRBJ2-3; TRBD2 might be the D (5 bases). The germline gives CDR1 MNHEY, CDR2 SMNVEV (reference sequence). The CDR3 totals 15 residues. Trimming left V 8 bases short and J 2 bases short, with 17 bases between. The CDR3 region has the DNA TGTGCCAGCGCAAGCGGACGCCAGATCACAGATACGCAGTATTTT. Translated, it gives CASASGRQITDTQYF.

A single count supports this clone. The rearrangement uses TRBV10-2 and TRBJ1-1; 7 bases fit TRBD1. V lost 6 bases, J lost 1 base, and 8 bases stayed unmatched. The CDR3 runs to 15 residues. Germline-derived CDR1 and CDR2 are WSHSY and SAAADI. The CDR3 DNA follows: TGCGCCAGCAGCTCCGGGACAGCCAAGAACACTGAAGCTTTCTTT. Translated, it gives CASSSGTAKNTEAFF.

J is TRBJ1-6 and V is TRBV24-1; 7 nucleotides agree with TRBD1. J gave up 8 bases and V 7 bases, and 7 bases lay outside the gene matches. CDR1 is KGHDR, CDR2 SFDVKD, per germline. The CDR3 loop spans 14 amino acids. The CDR3 loop is CATRAGGKDSPLHF. In DNA form, the CDR3 reads TGTGCCACCAGGGCAGGGGGGAAGGATTCACCCCTCCACTTT.

This sequence joins TRBV11-2 and TRBJ1-1; 7 bases line up with TRBD1. With 5 bases clipped from V and 11 bases from J, the junction kept 17 bases outside the gene matches. This CDR3 contains 15 residues. CDR1 SGHAT and CDR2 FQNNGV come from the germline V gene. The chain's CDR3 is CASSPQGLKGQKAFF. Here the CDR3 DNA reads TGTGCCAGCAGCCCCCAGGGGTTGAAGGGACAGAAGGCTTTCTTT.

This clone occurred a few times. V is TRBV7-9 and J is TRBJ1-1, with D possibly being TRBD1 (5 bases). V shed 3 bases and J shed 11 bases, with 7 bases lying between them. CDR3 length equals 10 residues. CDR1 and CDR2 from the germline V gene are SEHNR and FQNEAQ (reference sequence). CDR3 loop: CASSLGGAFF. The CDR3 DNA follows: TGTGCCAGCAGCTTGGGGGGGGCTTTCTTT.

This CDR3 reads CASSTAEPNQPQHF. CDR3 DNA sequence: TGTGCCAGCAGCACGGCGGAGCCCAATCAGCCCCAGCATTTT. V gene TRBV28 combines with J gene TRBJ1-5, with unresolved D. There are 14 residues in the CDR3. CDR1 MDHEN and CDR2 SYDVKM come from the germline V gene. V was trimmed by 6 bases and J by 3 bases, leaving 12 bases between them.

The rearrangement uses TRBV9 and TRBJ2-1, with 11 bases fitting TRBD2. The CDR3 length is 15 residues. Germline values: CDR1 SGDLS, CDR2 YYNGEE. The ends lost 1 base at V and 7 bases at J; junction bases unmatched: 4. CDR3 residues: CASSVRGTSGNEQFF. DNA of the CDR3: TGTGCCAGCAGCGTAAGGGGGACTAGCGGAAATGAGCAGTTCTTC.

CDR3 protein: CASSLGRGGPYEQFF. CDR3 nucleotides: TGTGCCAGCAGCCTCGGTCGGGGGGGGCCTTATGAGCAGTTCTTC. This sequence joins TRBV7-2 and TRBJ2-1, with 8 nucleotides matching TRBD2. The CDR3 spans 15 residues. The V and J ends lost 5 bases and 8 bases, in that order; junction bases with no gene match: 11. CDR1 is SGHTA and CDR2 is FQGNSA in the germline V gene.

The genes are TRBV9 and TRBJ2-3; TRBD2 matches 9 bases. This CDR3 has 16 amino acids. V dropped 3 bases and J dropped 1; count of bases not matched to a gene: 6. Germline loops: CDR1 SGDLS, CDR2 YYNGEE. The CDR3 reads CASSARGGEGTDTQYF. The CDR3 DNA follows: TGTGCCAGCAGCGCGCGGGGGGGCGAAGGCACAGATACGCAGTATTTT.

The CDR3 is CASSPTGTGTDTQYF. CDR3 bases: TGCGCCAGCAGCCCCACCGGGACAGGGACAGATACGCAGTATTTT. V and J are TRBV5-1 and TRBJ2-3, with 9 bases fitting TRBD1. The CDR3 loop spans 15 amino acids. Trimming took 4 bases from V and 3 from J; bases not matched to a gene: 6. The germline CDR1 and CDR2 sequences are SGHRS and YFSETQ.

This chain connects TRBV7-6 to TRBJ1-5; possibly TRBD1 for D (6 bases). From germline, CDR1 is SGHVS and CDR2 FNYEAQ. The V and J ends lost 5 bases and 1 base respectively, with 12 bases between them. The CDR3 loop spans 15 amino acids. CDR3 loop: CASSQGTGSNQPQHF. The CDR3 region has the DNA TGTGCCAGCAGCCAGGGGACGGGGAGCAATCAGCCCCAGCATTTT.

The genes are TRBV30 and TRBJ2-2, with D unclear. The ends were cut back, 3 bases at V and 2 bases at J, with 10 bases in the middle. Germline-derived CDR1 and CDR2 are GTSNPN and SVGIG (reference sequence). The CDR3 contains 14 residues. CDR3 sequence (DNA): TGTGCCTGGAGGTCGAGGAGCAACACCGGGGAGCTGTTTTTT. It yields the protein CAWRSRSNTGELFF.

The gene calls are TRBV4-1 and TRBJ1-2, with 7 bases fitting TRBD1. J lost 4 bases, V lost 4 bases, and 3 bases had no gene match. Germline CDR1 MGHRA, CDR2 YSYEKL. The CDR3 totals 13 residues. CDR3 protein: CASSPTGTYGYTF. The DNA of the CDR3 is TGCGCCAGCAGCCCGACAGGGACCTATGGCTACACCTTC.

This clone was recorded a few times. V gene TRBV4-1 combines with J gene TRBJ1-6; D perhaps matches TRBD1 (5 bases). Germline V CDR1 and CDR2: MGHRA, YSYEKL. This CDR3 comprises 15 residues. V was clipped by 5 bases and J by 10 bases, with 18 bases between them. Written as DNA, the CDR3 is TGCGCCAGCAGCGCGCCGACAGCCGGGCGCTCACCCCTCCACTTT. Translation gives CASSAPTAGRSPLHF.